These 25 T cell receptor beta chains were all obtained from the same sample, sequenced in a study of OX40 agonist ivuxolimab in advanced cancers. Libraries were prepared by immunoSEQ multiplex PCR; TCRdb keeps only in-frame clonotypes and omits some of them. The table has about 86,000 clones, roughly 87% seen once. Sequenced material: CD4+ or CD8+ T cells sorted from blood, taken in a trial of the OX40 agonist ivuxolimab. These receptors were obtained from an adult with an advanced solid tumor such as melanoma, head and neck, liver or kidney cancer.

The chain joins TRBV4-1 to TRBJ1-4; D possibly corresponds to TRBD1 (6 bases). V was shortened by 7 bases and J by 8 bases, with 17 bases between the two germline ends. The CDR3 has 14 residues. In germline, CDR1 is MGHRA, CDR2 YSYEKL. The CDR3 DNA follows: TGCGCCAGCAACCCCTTGAGGGGGGGGGAAAAACTGTTTTTT. Residues: CASNPLRGGEKLFF.

Only a few counts were recorded for this clone. The chain recombines TRBV11-2 with TRBJ1-4, with no clear D. This CDR3 contains 14 residues. The V gene lost 1 base and the J gene lost 5 bases, with 8 bases spanning the gap. The germline V gene has CDR1 SGHAT and CDR2 FQNNGV. The CDR3, as DNA: TGTGCCAGCAGCTTAGTGGGATTAAATGAAAAACTGTTTTTT. As protein: CASSLVGLNEKLFF.

The rearrangement links TRBV6-4 to TRBJ2-6; D uncertain. V was pared by 3 bases and J by 1 base, with 13 bases between. From germline, CDR1 is MRHNA and CDR2 SNTAGT. This CDR3 spans 17 amino acids. The CDR3 spells CASSEQPVASGANVLTF. As DNA, the CDR3 is TGTGCCAGCAGTGAACAACCAGTCGCTTCTGGGGCCAACGTCCTGACTTTC.

The V and J genes are TRBV7-2 and TRBJ2-5, with TRBD1 as a possible D gene (6 bases). The CDR3 runs to 14 residues. V was clipped by 5 bases and J by 1 base, with 11 bases between them. Germline CDR1 reads SGHTA; CDR2 reads FQGNSA. For the CDR3, the DNA is TGTGCCAGCAGCGCACAGGGACGCCAAGAGACCCAGTACTTC. The encoded protein is CASSAQGRQETQYF.

This sequence joins TRBV28 and TRBJ1-1; tentative D call: TRBD1 (5 bases). Trimming removed 6 bases from V and 0 bases from J, with 11 bases in between. Looked up from germline, CDR1 is MDHEN and CDR2 is SYDVKM. The CDR3 spans 14 residues. The CDR3 DNA follows: TGTGCCAGCAGACCCCGGGACTTGAACACTGAAGCTTTCTTT. Amino acids: CASRPRDLNTEAFF.

V is TRBV5-1 and J is TRBJ1-3; D unresolved. Germline V lookup: CDR1 SGHRS, CDR2 YFSETQ. The CDR3 contains 12 residues. Deletions cut 0 bases from V and 4 bases from J, with 2 bases between. The CDR3 protein is CASSLEGNTIYF. CDR3 sequence (DNA): TGCGCCAGCAGCTTGGAAGGAAACACCATATATTTT.

J is TRBJ1-1 and V is TRBV30; possible D gene TRBD1, 6 bases. This CDR3 comprises 11 residues. The V and J ends lost 3 bases and 11 bases respectively, with 13 bases between them. The germline V gene encodes CDR1 GTSNPN and CDR2 SVGIG (reference sequence). CDR3 DNA sequence: TGTGCCTGGAGAGGGGCCAGGGGTGCTTTCTTT. Its translation: CAWRGARGAFF.

This chain connects TRBV19 to TRBJ2-1; 7 bases fit TRBD2. The CDR3 loop spans 17 amino acids. J lost 2 bases, V lost 4 bases, and 11 bases had no gene match. Germline loops: CDR1 LNHDA, CDR2 SQIVND (reference sequence). Here the CDR3 DNA reads TGTGCCAGTAGTACAAGGGCTAGCGGTTCTACCTACAATGAGCAGTTCTTC. Translation: CASSTRASGSTYNEQFF.

The V call is TRBV7-3, the J call TRBJ1-1; 10 nucleotides align to TRBD1. Germline V gene data show CDR1 as SGHTA and CDR2 as FQGTGA. The CDR3 has 14 residues. V dropped 5 bases and J dropped 3; count of bases not matched to a gene: 3. Here the CDR3 DNA reads TGTGCCAGCAGCCACGGGACAGGGGACACTGAAGCTTTCTTT. Translated: CASSHGTGDTEAFF.

The gene calls are TRBV7-8 and TRBJ1-2; tentative D call: TRBD1 (6 bases). This CDR3 is 12 amino acids long. Per germline, CDR1 SGHVS and CDR2 FQNEAQ. Trimming stripped 7 bases from V and 11 bases from J, with 17 bases between. The CDR3 spells CASTPSQGGYTF. The CDR3 coding sequence is TGTGCCAGCACCCCTTCACAGGGAGGATACACCTTC.

The V gene is TRBV7-3, the J gene TRBJ2-5; 8 nucleotides align to TRBD2. Germline V gives CDR1 SGHTA, CDR2 FQGTGA. With 1 base clipped from V and 5 bases from J, the junction kept 9 bases outside the gene matches. The CDR3 is 16 amino acids. The CDR3 loop reads CASSLRGSGAWETQYF. The CDR3 coding sequence is TGTGCCAGCAGCTTAAGGGGTAGCGGGGCCTGGGAGACCCAGTACTTC.

J is TRBJ2-1 and V is TRBV9, with no clear D. This CDR3 has 15 residues. Germline CDR1 reads SGDLS; CDR2 reads YYNGEE. Trimming removed 0 bases at V and 1 base at J, with 8 bases between. CDR3 DNA sequence: TGTGCCAGCAGCGTAGCTCCCGGGTCCTACAATGAGCAGTTCTTC. Its protein product is CASSVAPGSYNEQFF.

V usage is TRBV4-2 and J usage is TRBJ1-2, with D perhaps matching TRBD1 (5 bases). The CDR3 contains 15 residues. Trimming removed 3 bases at V and 8 bases at J, with 19 bases between. Germline assignment: CDR1 LGHNA and CDR2 YNFKEQ. The CDR3 region is CASSQSGLRDGGYTF. The CDR3, as DNA: TGTGCCAGCAGCCAGTCGGGACTCCGAGACGGGGGCTACACCTTC.

The CDR3 protein is CASSSQGPDEQYF. In DNA, the CDR3 is TGTGCCAGCAGTTCCCAAGGACCAGACGAGCAGTACTTC. This chain links TRBV6-1 with TRBJ2-7, with D unresolved. The CDR3 extends over 13 amino acids. V was cut by 5 bases and J by 5 bases, with 13 bases left in between. Germline V CDR1 and CDR2: MNHNS, SASEGT.

V is TRBV10-3 and J is TRBJ1-1; D not resolved. V was trimmed by 7 bases and J by 0 bases, leaving 9 bases between them. The CDR3 loop spans 13 amino acids. The germline V gene has CDR1 ENHRY and CDR2 SYGVKD. This chain's CDR3 is CAIKPNMNTEAFF. In DNA form, the CDR3 reads TGTGCCATCAAACCGAACATGAACACTGAAGCTTTCTTT.

V and J are TRBV2 and TRBJ2-2; 12 bases fit TRBD2. Germline CDR1 SNHLY, CDR2 FYNNEI. This CDR3 is 15 amino acids long. With V trimmed by 7 bases and J by 6 bases, 6 bases remained unmatched. Here the CDR3 DNA reads TGTGCCAGCAACCGACTAGCGGGGGAGGCCGGGGAGCTGTTTTTT. Translation gives CASNRLAGEAGELFF.

The DNA for the CDR3 is TGTGCCAGCAGAGGCAGCTTTATTGCAACTAATGAAAAACTGTTTTTT. The encoded protein is CASRGSFIATNEKLFF. The rearrangement joins TRBV25-1 to TRBJ1-4; no firm D call. Germline CDR1 reads MGHDK; CDR2 reads SYGVNS. The CDR3 has 16 amino acids. Trimming left V 6 bases short and J 0 bases short, with 14 bases between.

The chain is built from TRBV11-3 and TRBJ2-3, with D unresolved. CDR3 length: 14 residues. CDR1 and CDR2 from the germline V gene are SGHNT and YENEEA. Deletions cut 0 bases from V and 3 bases from J, with 7 bases between. CDR3 protein: CASSLDAGTDTQYF. CDR3 sequence (DNA): TGTGCCAGCAGCTTAGATGCCGGAACAGATACGCAGTATTTT.

The rearrangement joins TRBV9 to TRBJ2-5; either TRBD1 or TRBD2 may supply D (7 bases each). The germline V and J ends were trimmed by 3 bases and 5 bases, with 11 bases remaining between them. The CDR3 is 13 residues long. CDR1 is SGDLS and CDR2 is YYNGEE in the germline V gene. CDR3 protein: CASSAQGGETQYF. For the CDR3, the DNA is TGTGCCAGCAGCGCCCAGGGGGGGGAGACCCAGTACTTC. The variable domain in full, completed from reference TRBV9 and TRBJ2-5, reads DSGVTQTPKHLITATGQRVTLRCSPRSGDLSVYWYQQSLDQGLQFLIQYYNGEERAKGNILERFSAQQFPDLHSELNLSSLELGDSALYFCASSAQGGETQYFGPGTRLLVL.

This clone has just a few counts. V usage is TRBV6-5 and J usage is TRBJ1-6; D not resolved. CDR3 length: 12 residues. Germline V CDR1 and CDR2: MNHEY, SVGAGI. Trimming removed 2 bases at V and 7 bases at J, with 3 bases between. This CDR3 is CASSYANSPLHF. CDR3 bases: TGTGCCAGCAGTTACGCCAATTCACCCCTCCACTTT.

The chain employs TRBV2 and TRBJ1-6; D call uncertain. CDR1 and CDR2 from the germline V gene are SNHLY and FYNNEI. Trimming removed 6 bases at V and 5 bases at J, with 14 bases between. The CDR3 totals 15 residues. The CDR3 sequence is CASRRYNMDNSPLHF. The CDR3 DNA reads TGTGCCAGCAGAAGATACAACATGGATAATTCACCCCTCCACTTT.

The chain has TRBV11-2 and TRBJ2-3; D is perhaps TRBD1 (5 bases). V was trimmed by 5 bases and J by 2 bases, leaving 17 bases between them. This CDR3 contains 16 residues. The germline gives CDR1 SGHAT, CDR2 FQNNGV. CDR3 nucleotide sequence: TGTGCCAGCAGCGGCCCCTCTGCAGGGTTCACAGATACGCAGTATTTT. This translates into CASSGPSAGFTDTQYF. Complete variable domain (other parts from reference TRBV11-2 and TRBJ2-3): EAGVAQSPRYKIIEKRQSVAFWCNPISGHATLYWYQQILGQGPKLLIQFQNNGVVDDSQLPKDRFSAERLKGVDSTLKIQPAKLEDSAVYLCASSGPSAGFTDTQYFGPGTRLTVL.

The chain carries TRBV7-9 and TRBJ1-1; TRBD1 might be the D (6 bases). The ends were cut back, 8 bases at V and 4 bases at J, with 17 bases in the middle. This CDR3 comprises 14 residues. Germline V gene sequence: CDR1 SEHNR, CDR2 FQNEAQ (reference sequence). The CDR3 nucleotides read TGTGCCAGCGAGTTGGGGGCCGGGGGCACTGAAGCTTTCTTT. The encoded protein is CASELGAGGTEAFF.

V and J are TRBV18 and TRBJ1-4, with 12 bases matching TRBD1. Germline lookup yields CDR1 KGHSH and CDR2 LQKENI. The CDR3 has 14 amino acids. V gave up 5 bases and J gave up 8 bases; unmatched junction bases: 3. CDR3 bases: TGTGCCAGCTCAATCGGGACAGGGGGCGAAAAACTGTTTTTT. The encoded protein is CASSIGTGGEKLFF.

About this clone: An end of the junction differs from the germline gene, which may be a read error. This rearrangement joins TRBV11-2 to TRBJ1-4, with D possibly being TRBD1 (5 bases). There are 14 residues in the CDR3. Germline CDR1 is SGHAT and CDR2 is FQNNGV. The CDR3 region is CASSLDSYNEKLFF. CDR3 coding DNA: TGTGCCAGCAGCCTAGACAGCTACAATGAAAAACTGTTTTTT.